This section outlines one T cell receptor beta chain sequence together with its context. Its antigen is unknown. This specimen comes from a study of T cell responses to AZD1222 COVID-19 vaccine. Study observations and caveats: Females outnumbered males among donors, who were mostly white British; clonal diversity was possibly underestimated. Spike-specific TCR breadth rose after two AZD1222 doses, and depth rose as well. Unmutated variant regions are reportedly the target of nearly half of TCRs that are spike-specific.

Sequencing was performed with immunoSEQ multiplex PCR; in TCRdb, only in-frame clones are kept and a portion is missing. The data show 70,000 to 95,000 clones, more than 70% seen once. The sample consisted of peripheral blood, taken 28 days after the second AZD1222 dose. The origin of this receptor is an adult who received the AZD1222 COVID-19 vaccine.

The CDR3 DNA reads TGTGCCAGCAGCTTGGACTGGGGTTCACCCCTCCACTTT. Translated: CASSLDWGSPLHF. The J gene is TRBJ1-6, the V gene TRBV5-4; no definite D call. From germline, CDR1 is SGHNT and CDR2 YYREEE (reference sequence). CDR3 size: 13 residues. V lost 0 bases and J 9 bases, leaving 7 bases between the germline ends.